The 16 T cell receptor beta chains below all came from one sample that was sequenced in a study of blood T cell repertoires in COVID-19. Clones were read by immunoSEQ multiplex PCR, and TCRdb kept only the in-frame ones, dropping some. The top ten clones hold approximately 14% of a sample with tens of thousands of clones, 82% of them seen once. Sequencing was done on a sample of peripheral blood. Receptor source: a human donor with acute or convalescent COVID-19. The donor label of this sample is uncertain.

The chain couples TRBV18 to TRBJ2-5; D unresolved. The CDR3 contains 13 residues. Germline V CDR1 and CDR2: KGHSH, LQKENI. With 0 bases removed from V and 2 bases from J, the gap between germline ends came to 4 bases. The CDR3 loop reads CASSPPQQETQYF. Written as DNA, the CDR3 is TGTGCCAGCTCACCACCTCAACAAGAGACCCAGTACTTC. Filled out from reference TRBV18 and TRBJ2-5, the complete variable domain reads NAGVMQNPRHLVRRRGQEARLRCSPMKGHSHVYWYRQLPEEGLKFMVYLQKENIIDESGMPKERFSAEFPKEGPSILRIQQVVRGDSAAYFCASSPPQQETQYFGPGTRLLVL.

This clone is medium-sized by share. Within the sample, other DNA sequences also encode this same CDR3. This sequence joins TRBV27 and TRBJ1-5, with D perhaps matching TRBD1 (5 bases). Germline values: CDR1 MNHEY, CDR2 SMNVEV (reference sequence). CDR3 length: 13 amino acids. Trimming removed 5 bases at V and 7 bases at J, with 12 bases between. The chain's CDR3 is CASSLGVGQPQHF. For the CDR3, the DNA is TGTGCCAGCAGTCTAGGGGTGGGCCAGCCCCAGCATTTT.

This chain links TRBV11-3 with TRBJ2-3; D uncertain. Trimming removed 5 bases from V and 10 bases from J, with 10 bases in between. Germline lookup yields CDR1 SGHNT and CDR2 YENEEA. This CDR3 has 11 residues. For the CDR3, the DNA is TGTGCCAGCAGCCAACTATACGCGCAGTATTTT. Its translation is CASSQLYAQYF.

The chain has TRBV9 and TRBJ2-1; D is perhaps TRBD2 (5 bases). There are 15 residues in the CDR3. Trimming shortened V by 0 bases and J by 4 bases, and 11 bases separated the two germline ends. CDR1 and CDR2 (germline): SGDLS, YYNGEE. DNA for the CDR3: TGTGCCAGCAGCGTAGATCCTAGCATATACAATGAGCAGTTCTTC. This translates into CASSVDPSIYNEQFF.

The chain uses TRBV19 and TRBJ2-1; 8 bases match TRBD1. The V gene end was trimmed by 4 bases and the J gene end by 9 bases; junction bases not matched to a gene: 8. The CDR3 has 14 amino acids. CDR1 and CDR2 from the germline V gene are LNHDA and SQIVND (reference sequence). This CDR3 reads CASSTAQGVVEQFF. Here the CDR3 DNA reads TGTGCCAGTAGTACCGCACAGGGGGTAGTTGAGCAGTTCTTC.

The chain recombines TRBV28 with TRBJ2-7, with 7 bases that match TRBD2. The CDR3 is made up of 13 amino acids. With V trimmed by 5 bases and J by 1 base, 2 bases remained unmatched. Germline assignment: CDR1 MDHEN and CDR2 SYDVKM. This CDR3 is CASSGTNSYEQYF. CDR3 bases: TGTGCCAGCAGTGGGACTAATTCCTACGAGCAGTACTTC.

The V call is TRBV28, the J call TRBJ1-2, with D possibly matching TRBD1 (6 bases). V lost 6 bases, J lost 8 bases, and 13 bases lay in between. The CDR3 runs to 12 residues. Germline CDR1 and CDR2: MDHEN and SYDVKM. CDR3 protein: CASSSRDNGYTF. CDR3 nucleotide sequence: TGTGCCAGCAGCAGCCGGGACAACGGCTACACCTTC.

DNA for the CDR3: TGCGCCAGCAGTGGAGACAGGGTCGGCTACACCTTC. It translates to CASSGDRVGYTF. The rearrangement joins TRBV10-2 to TRBJ1-2; TRBD1 matches 7 bases. The germline gives CDR1 WSHSY, CDR2 SAAADI. The trim removed 4 bases at V and 8 bases at J, leaving 4 bases unmatched. CDR3 length: 12 residues.

This chain connects TRBV12-1 to TRBJ1-5. TRBV12-1 is noted as a pseudogene. CDR3 size: 17 residues. CDR3 residues: CASSSATTADSNQPQHF. CDR3 DNA sequence: TGTGCCAGCAGCTCAGCAACGACTGCTGATAGCAATCAGCCCCAGCATTTT.

The J gene is TRBJ2-3, the V gene TRBV24-1; D not resolved. V was trimmed by 4 bases and J by 7 bases, leaving 17 bases between them. The CDR3 is made up of 15 amino acids. Germline lookup yields CDR1 KGHDR and CDR2 SFDVKD. CDR3 sequence (DNA): TGTGCCACCAGTGACCGCAGCCCATTGACTTATACGCAGTATTTT. It specifies CATSDRSPLTYTQYF.

V usage is TRBV24-1 and J usage is TRBJ2-1, with 8 bases aligning to TRBD1. Losses at the gene ends were 2 bases for V and 7 bases for J; bases not matched to a gene: 9. The CDR3 consists of 16 residues. Per germline, CDR1 KGHDR and CDR2 SFDVKD. The CDR3: CATSDSSGGASNEQFF. Here the CDR3 DNA reads TGTGCCACCAGTGATTCCTCAGGGGGCGCGTCGAATGAGCAGTTCTTC.

This clone was recorded a few times. V and J are TRBV24-1 and TRBJ1-5; D gene unclear. V shed 5 bases and J shed 4 bases, with 11 bases lying between them. Per the germline V gene, CDR1 is KGHDR and CDR2 is SFDVKD. The CDR3 is made up of 14 amino acids. This CDR3 reads CATSAAGPNQPQHF. Written as DNA, the CDR3 is TGTGCCACCAGTGCGGCAGGCCCTAATCAGCCCCAGCATTTT.

This chain uses TRBV7-2 with TRBJ2-3; tentative D call: TRBD2 (6 bases). The CDR3 totals 14 residues. Germline V gene data show CDR1 as SGHTA and CDR2 as FQGNSA. The V end was cut by 5 bases, the J end by 4 bases, with 13 bases between. The DNA of the CDR3 is TGTGCCAGCAGCCTGATGACTAGTTCAGATACGCAGTATTTT. Its protein is CASSLMTSSDTQYF.

The DNA of the CDR3 is TGTGCCAGCAGCTTCGTGGGGAGGGGAGAACGGACTGAAGCTTTCTTT. The encoded protein is CASSFVGRGERTEAFF. The rearrangement uses TRBV5-6 and TRBJ1-1; D might be TRBD1 (5 bases). The germline V gene has CDR1 SGHDT and CDR2 YYEEEE. Trimming took off 2 bases at V and 5 bases at J, with 19 bases between the two ends. The CDR3 length is 16 residues.

The gene calls are TRBV6-5 and TRBJ1-1; 10 bases line up with TRBD1. CDR3 length equals 15 residues. V lost 6 bases to trimming and J lost 4 bases; unmatched junction nucleotides: 8. CDR1 MNHEY and CDR2 SVGAGI come from the germline V gene. The CDR3 reads CASRPGTGVSTEAFF. The CDR3, as DNA: TGTGCCAGCAGACCCGGGACAGGGGTCTCCACTGAAGCTTTCTTT.

The V gene is TRBV6-5, the J gene TRBJ2-7; a possible D gene is TRBD1 (6 bases). Germline CDR1 MNHEY, CDR2 SVGAGI. The CDR3 contains 11 residues. Trimming left V 4 bases short and J 7 bases short, with 8 bases between. CDR3 sequence: CASSWGTEQYF. In nucleotides, the CDR3 is TGTGCCAGCAGTTGGGGGACAGAGCAGTACTTC.